Below, 21 T cell receptor beta chains from the same sample are listed, as sequenced in a study of Tregs in tolerant kidney transplant recipients. The assay was immunoSEQ multiplex PCR, and TCRdb's table has in-frame clones only and misses some. This table holds 80,000 to 90,000 clones, approximately 94% found once. Material for sequencing was CD8+ T cells from blood. The receptors originated from a human donor in good health.

The chain couples TRBV27 to TRBJ2-2; tentative D call: TRBD1 (5 bases). Trimming shortened V by 0 bases and J by 0 bases, and 8 bases separated the two germline ends. There are 16 residues in the CDR3. Per the germline V gene, CDR1 is MNHEY and CDR2 is SMNVEV (reference sequence). The CDR3 sequence: CASSLSAGSNTGELFF. The CDR3, as DNA: TGTGCCAGCAGTTTATCCGCAGGGTCGAACACCGGGGAGCTGTTTTTT.

The J gene is TRBJ2-7, the V gene TRBV27; 8 bases match TRBD2. V lost 5 bases and J lost 4; bases outside the gene matches: 13. Germline V gene sequence: CDR1 MNHEY, CDR2 SMNVEV (reference sequence). The CDR3 consists of 16 residues. As DNA, the CDR3 is TGTGCCAGCAGTCCCTCGGCGGGAGGACTATCATACGAGCAGTACTTC. Translation: CASSPSAGGLSYEQYF.

The V gene is TRBV20-1, the J gene TRBJ1-1; unclear D gene. Trimming took 6 bases from V and 8 from J, leaving 13 bases between them. Germline CDR1 is DFQATT and CDR2 is SNEGSKA (reference sequence). There are 11 residues in the CDR3. CDR3 region: CSAPVSWEAFF. The DNA for the CDR3 is TGCAGTGCCCCCGTTTCGTGGGAAGCTTTCTTT.

The V call is TRBV10-2, the J call TRBJ2-7, with D perhaps matching TRBD2 (5 bases). V was cut by 7 bases and J by 5 bases, with 18 bases left in between. The CDR3 length is 14 residues. Germline V lookup: CDR1 WSHSY, CDR2 SAAADI. This chain's CDR3 is CASNRRGRLDEQYF. The CDR3 DNA reads as TGCGCCAGCAATCGACGGGGTCGTCTTGACGAGCAGTACTTC.

V gene TRBV11-2 combines with J gene TRBJ1-1; no firm D call. Trimming left V 5 bases short and J 0 bases short, with 13 bases between. The germline V gene has CDR1 SGHAT and CDR2 FQNNGV. This CDR3 region has 15 residues. The CDR3 sequence is CASSPYLLMNTEAFF. In DNA, the CDR3 is TGTGCCAGCAGCCCGTACCTACTTATGAACACTGAAGCTTTCTTT.

The chain couples TRBV2 to TRBJ2-5; 13 bases align to TRBD2. V gave up 9 bases and J gave up 5 bases; unmatched junction bases: 18. The CDR3 is 18 amino acids. Germline CDR1 SNHLY, CDR2 FYNNEI. CDR3 coding DNA: TGTGCCAGAGAAACGGGCCTACGGACTAGCGGGAGTAGGGAGACCCAGTACTTC. Encoded protein: CARETGLRTSGSRETQYF.

By share, this clone ranks as medium-sized. V gene TRBV11-2 combines with J gene TRBJ1-4; D gene ambiguous. V dropped 1 base and J dropped 8 bases, with 17 bases sitting between them. CDR3 length equals 16 residues. Germline values: CDR1 SGHAT, CDR2 FQNNGV. The CDR3 nucleotides are TGTGCCAGCAGCTTAGGAGTGCGGGCAGAACACGAAAAACTGTTTTTT. This gives the protein CASSLGVRAEHEKLFF.

This chain uses TRBV7-9 with TRBJ2-1; 10 nucleotides line up with TRBD2. Germline V gives CDR1 SEHNR, CDR2 FQNEAQ (reference sequence). The CDR3 covers 16 residues. The V gene end was trimmed by 1 base and the J gene end by 4 bases; junction bases not matched to a gene: 4. The CDR3 sequence: CASSLGGLALYNEQFF. CDR3 nucleotide sequence: TGTGCCAGCAGCTTAGGGGGACTAGCGCTGTACAATGAGCAGTTCTTC.

The rearrangement links TRBV15 to TRBJ2-1, with 15 bases matching TRBD2. The CDR3 is 16 amino acids. CDR1 and CDR2 from the germline V gene are LNHNV and YYDKDF (reference sequence). The V segment lost 3 bases and the J segment 7 bases; nucleotides outside the gene matches: 4. CDR3 coding DNA: TGTGCCACCAGCAGGCCCGGACTAGCGGGGGGGAATGAGCAGTTCTTC. Protein sequence: CATSRPGLAGGNEQFF. Together with reference TRBV15 and TRBJ2-1, the CDR3 gives the full variable domain: DAMVIQNPRYQVTQFGKPVTLSCSQTLNHNVMYWYQQKSSQAPKLLFHYYDKDFNNEADTPDNFQSRRPNTSFCFLDIRSPGLGDTAMYLCATSRPGLAGGNEQFFGPGTRLTVL.

The chain carries TRBV27 and TRBJ1-1; TRBD1 is a possible D gene (5 bases). The CDR3 contains 16 residues. The germline V gene encodes CDR1 MNHEY and CDR2 SMNVEV (reference sequence). The V and J ends lost 3 bases and 5 bases respectively, with 19 bases between them. This CDR3 reads CASSFRGLKLGTEAFF. CDR3 sequence (DNA): TGTGCCAGCAGTTTTAGGGGATTAAAACTAGGGACTGAAGCTTTCTTT.

This rearrangement joins TRBV11-2 to TRBJ2-7; TRBD2 might be the D (5 bases). The germline V gene has CDR1 SGHAT and CDR2 FQNNGV. This CDR3 has 14 amino acids. V lost 1 base to trimming and J lost 7 bases, with 14 bases between them. The CDR3 reads CASSLGPYEGEQYF. DNA of the CDR3: TGTGCCAGCAGCTTAGGCCCTTATGAGGGTGAGCAGTACTTC.

This clone appeared once. The chain couples TRBV7-8 to TRBJ2-7; D is undetermined. The CDR3 contains 16 residues. CDR1 is SGHVS and CDR2 is FQNEAQ in the germline V gene. V gave up 2 bases and J gave up 0 bases, with 14 bases separating them. CDR3 in DNA: TGTGCCAGCAGCTTAAAGGTCTTGCCCGGCTCCTACGAGCAGTACTTC. Translation: CASSLKVLPGSYEQYF.

J is TRBJ2-7 and V is TRBV6-1; TRBD2 aligns across 8 bases. CDR1 and CDR2 (germline): MNHNS, SASEGT. This CDR3 region has 13 residues. J lost 6 bases, V lost 5 bases, and 6 bases had no gene match. CDR3 amino acids: CASSWREVAEQYF. The DNA of the CDR3 is TGTGCCAGCAGTTGGCGGGAGGTTGCCGAGCAGTACTTC.

The rearrangement joins TRBV6-6 to TRBJ2-2; D not resolved. The CDR3 totals 15 residues. Germline V gene data show CDR1 as MNHNY and CDR2 as SVGAGI (reference sequence). Trimming removed 2 bases from V and 1 base from J, with 8 bases in between. This chain's CDR3 is CASSYTTGNTGELFF. Here the CDR3 DNA reads TGTGCCAGCAGTTACACTACTGGGAACACCGGGGAGCTGTTTTTT.

The chain couples TRBV13 to TRBJ2-7; 8 nucleotides align to TRBD1. The CDR3 loop spans 14 amino acids. Germline loops: CDR1 PRHDT, CDR2 FYEKMQ (reference sequence). J was trimmed by 1 base and V by 2 bases; bases with no gene match: 1. The CDR3 nucleotides read TGTGCCAGCAGCTTACAGGGGGCATCCTACGAGCAGTACTTC. Its translation: CASSLQGASYEQYF.

The chain is built from TRBV19 and TRBJ2-7; D unresolved. The CDR3 sequence is 15 residues long. Germline assignment: CDR1 LNHDA and CDR2 SQIVND (reference sequence). V dropped 7 bases and J dropped 3 bases, with 19 bases sitting between them. The CDR3 DNA sequence: TGTGCCAGTACCCTACTTCCCGGACCGGGCTACGAGCAGTACTTC. This translates into CASTLLPGPGYEQYF.

The chain joins TRBV27 to TRBJ2-1; TRBD2 matches at 8 bases. V dropped 11 bases and J dropped 8; count of bases not matched to a gene: 14. Germline CDR1 MNHEY, CDR2 SMNVEV (reference sequence). The CDR3 length is 14 residues. The CDR3 spells CAAGAGLAGHEQFF. The CDR3 nucleotides are TGTGCCGCGGGAGCTGGGCTAGCGGGCCATGAGCAGTTCTTC.

The chain employs TRBV11-2 and TRBJ2-1, with 10 positions matching TRBD2. J gave up 6 bases and V 2 bases, and 4 bases lay outside the gene matches. This CDR3 comprises 15 residues. Germline CDR1 and CDR2: SGHAT and FQNNGV. Here the CDR3 DNA reads TGTGCCAGCAGCTTATCTAGCGGGGGTATCAATGAGCAGTTCTTC. It translates to CASSLSSGGINEQFF.

This sequence joins TRBV4-1 and TRBJ2-7; 10 nucleotides line up with TRBD1. The J segment lost 2 bases and the V segment lost 3 bases, leaving 7 bases of the junction unmatched. Germline V gene data show CDR1 as MGHRA and CDR2 as YSYEKL. The CDR3 length is 16 residues. The CDR3 is CASSQGGQGSTYEQYF. The CDR3 nucleotides read TGCGCCAGCAGCCAGGGGGGACAGGGGAGTACCTACGAGCAGTACTTC.

This rearrangement joins TRBV9 to TRBJ2-5; D is unresolved. CDR3 length: 13 residues. Trimming took 5 bases from V and 1 from J, leaving 9 bases between them. Germline lookup yields CDR1 SGDLS and CDR2 YYNGEE. This CDR3 reads CASRVNPQETQYF. The CDR3 bases are TGTGCCAGCAGGGTAAACCCCCAAGAGACCCAGTACTTC.

The V gene is TRBV7-9, the J gene TRBJ1-1, with D perhaps matching TRBD1 (6 bases). The CDR3 is 14 residues long. CDR1 and CDR2 from the germline V gene are SEHNR and FQNEAQ (reference sequence). Trimming took 7 bases from V and 3 from J, leaving 15 bases between them. The CDR3 bases are TGTGCCAGCACCGACGTTGGGGGCGACACTGAAGCTTTCTTT. The encoded protein is CASTDVGGDTEAFF.